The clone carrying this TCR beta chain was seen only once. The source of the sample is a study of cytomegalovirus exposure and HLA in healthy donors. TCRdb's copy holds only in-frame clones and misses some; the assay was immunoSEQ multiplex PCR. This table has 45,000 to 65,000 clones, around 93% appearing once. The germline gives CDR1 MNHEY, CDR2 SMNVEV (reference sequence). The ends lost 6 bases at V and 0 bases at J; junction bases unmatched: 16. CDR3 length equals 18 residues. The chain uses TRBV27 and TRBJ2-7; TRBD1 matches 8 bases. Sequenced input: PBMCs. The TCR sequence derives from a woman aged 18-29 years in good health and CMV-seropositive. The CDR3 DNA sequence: TGTGCCAGCAGACCTTCTCTTGACGGGACAGGTTTCTCCTACGAGCAGTACTTC. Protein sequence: CASRPSLDGTGFSYEQYF.